These T cell receptor beta chains were read from a single sample in a study of T cell repertoires in cytomegalovirus infection. One entry per CDR3 protein results from TCRdb running MiXCR on the reads. Among about 500,000 distinct CDR3 sequences listed, roughly a third were seen once. Antigen specificity for these receptors is unknown. The sequenced sample was cultured PBMCs, obtained from culture after CMV antigen stimulation. The receptor source for this set is a human donor in good health (CMV status not recorded). Some clones in this sample may be carry-over from other donors' samples. The CDR3 runs from the conserved cysteine through the conserved F or W. D genes are given only for firm matches. Expanded clones get a size class; other rows say once, few or many, or leave the size out.

- | TRBJ1-4 | - | TRBV12-3/TRBV12-4 | TGTGCCAGCAGCGCTAGACAAGGCGAAAAACTGTTTTTT | CASSARQGEKLFF
TRBD2 | TRBJ2-3 | few | TRBV6-5 | TGTGCCAGCAGTTACTCGGTTTTGGGGGGGACAGATACGCAGTATTTT | CASSYSVLGGTDTQYF
- | TRBJ1-3 | - | TRBV7-2 | TGTGCCAGCCGGGGCCAACCAGGGGACACCATATATTTT | CASRGQPGDTIYF
TRBD1 | TRBJ1-6 | - | TRBV28 | TGTGCCAGCAGTTTACCGCAGGGGGTGGGAAATTCACCCCTCCACTTT | CASSLPQGVGNSPLHF
TRBD1 | TRBJ1-5 | - | TRBV19 | TGTGCCAGTAGTATCAGACAGGGGCTCGTCGGCAATCAGCCCCAGCATTTT | CASSIRQGLVGNQPQHF
- | TRBJ1-1 | few | TRBV7-2 | TGTGCCAGCAGCTTAGCGTTTGGAGTGAACACTGAAGCTTTCTTT | CASSLAFGVNTEAFF
TRBD1 | TRBJ1-1 | - | TRBV6-1 | TGTGCCAGCAGTAAAACAGGGGGCCACGGTGAAGCTTTCTTT | CASSKTGGHGEAFF
TRBD1 | TRBJ1-2 | few | TRBV30 | TGTGCCTGGAGTGTATTCCCGGGACAGATAGCTAACTATGGCTACACCTTC | CAWSVFPGQIANYGYTF
- | TRBJ1-2 | - | TRBV19 | TGTGCCAGTAGTATTGACAGAAACTATGGCTACACCTTC | CASSIDRNYGYTF
- | TRBJ2-3 | few | TRBV7-8 | TGTGCCAGCAGCACGACAGTAAGCACAGATACGCAGTATTTT | CASSTTVSTDTQYF
TRBD2 | TRBJ2-1 | few | TRBV7-2 | TGTGCCAGCAGCTCGACTAGCGGGTTAAATGAGCAGTTCTTC | CASSSTSGLNEQFF
- | TRBJ2-4 | few | TRBV2 | TGTGCCAGCAGTGAAGGGGACATTCAGTACTTC | CASSEGDIQYF
- | TRBJ2-3 | once | TRBV18 | TGTGCCAGCTCACCACTCAGGGGGGGGGCCGGAGATACGCAGTATTTT | CASSPLRGGAGDTQYF
- | TRBJ2-3 | many | TRBV7-2 | TGTGCCAGCAGCTTACCATCCGGAGGAGATACGCAGTATTTT | CASSLPSGGDTQYF
- | TRBJ2-1 | - | TRBV6-1 | TGTGCCAGCAGTTACACCCTCGGGAGTTTGAATGAGCAGTTCTTC | CASSYTLGSLNEQFF
- | TRBJ1-5 | few | TRBV4-1 | TGCGCCAGCAGCCCGACAGACAGCAATCAGCCCCAGCATTTT | CASSPTDSNQPQHF
- | TRBJ1-2 | few | TRBV30 | TGTGCCTGGAGTGTTTTTGAGGGATCCCATGGCTACACCTTC | CAWSVFEGSHGYTF
TRBD1 | TRBJ1-5 | - | TRBV4-1 | TGCGCCAGCAGCCAAGTTCCAGGGACAGTTAATCAGCCCCAGCATTTT | CASSQVPGTVNQPQHF
- | TRBJ1-4 | - | TRBV2 | TGTGCCAGCAGACTCATTTATGAAAAACTGTTTTTT | CASRLIYEKLFF
TRBD1 | TRBJ1-4 | few | TRBV28 | TGTGCCAGCAGACGTTGGACAGGGGAGGAAAAACTGTTTTTT | CASRRWTGEEKLFF
- | TRBJ1-2 | - | TRBV7-2 | TGTGCCAGCAGCTTAGATCAGGGCTATGGCTACACCTTC | CASSLDQGYGYTF
- | TRBJ2-1 | - | TRBV7-2 | TGTGCCAGCAGCCCCCGAGAATCCGGCACCTACAATGAGCAGTTCTTC | CASSPRESGTYNEQFF
- | TRBJ1-1 | - | TRBV28 | TGTGCCAGCAGCGCCCGGGAACGTCGAGGGAACACTGAAGCTTTCTTT | CASSARERRGNTEAFF
TRBD1 | TRBJ1-2 | few | TRBV7-9 | TGTGCCAGCAGCCCTGGACAGGGGGGAGGTGGCTACACCTTC | CASSPGQGGGGYTF
- | TRBJ1-5 | many | TRBV28 | TGTGCCAGCAGAGTTGGGGCCGTTGGGCAGCCCCAGCATTTT | CASRVGAVGQPQHF
TRBD2 | TRBJ2-1 | few | TRBV7-2 | TGTGCCAGCAGCCCTGTGGCTAGCGGTACGGCTGAGCAGTTCTTC | CASSPVASGTAEQFF
TRBD2 | TRBJ2-3 | few | TRBV6-5 | TGTGCCAGCAGTCGCACTCCGGCTAGCGGGACAGATACGCAGTATTTT | CASSRTPASGTDTQYF
TRBD1 | TRBJ1-1 | - | TRBV29-1 | TGCAGCGTTGAAGGAGAGACAGGGAAGCGCACTGAAGCTTTCTTT | CSVEGETGKRTEAFF
- | TRBJ2-7 | - | TRBV12-3/TRBV12-4 | TGTGCCAGCAGTTTAGGGGGCCCTATAAGCGAGCAGTACTTC | CASSLGGPISEQYF
TRBD1 | TRBJ2-7 | - | TRBV7-8 | TGTGCCAGCAGCTTAGGGGGCAGGGGGTTCACCTACGAGCAGTACTTC | CASSLGGRGFTYEQYF
TRBD1 | TRBJ1-2 | - | TRBV24-1 | TGTGCCACCAGTGATCGACAGGGGAACTATGGCTACACCTTC | CATSDRQGNYGYTF
TRBD2 | TRBJ2-1 | once | TRBV7-8 | TGTGCCAGCAGCTCGACTAGCGGGAAAAACAATGAGCAGTTCTTC | CASSSTSGKNNEQFF
TRBD1 | TRBJ2-3 | - | TRBV28 | TGTGCCAGCAGTCACCTGCGGACAGGGTGGGGTCACGATACGCAGTATTTT | CASSHLRTGWGHDTQYF
- | TRBJ2-1 | - | TRBV19 | TGTGCCAGTGTACCGAGGAGCGGCTCCTACAATGAGCAGTTCTTC | CASVPRSGSYNEQFF
TRBD1 | TRBJ1-1 | - | TRBV7-9 | TGTGCCAGCACCCCAGGACAGGGGGCCGCCACTGAAGCTTTCTTT | CASTPGQGAATEAFF
- | TRBJ2-5 | - | TRBV12-3/TRBV12-4 | TGTGCCAGCAGCTTTGACACCCAAGAGACCCAGTACTTC | CASSFDTQETQYF
- | TRBJ1-2 | - | TRBV30 | TGTGCCCTGGAGCAGGGACGTTTGGCCTCTATTAACTATGGCTACACCTTC | CALEQGRLASINYGYTF